A selection of T cell receptor beta chains follows, all from one sample in a study of OX40 agonist ivuxolimab in advanced cancers. Profiling relied on immunoSEQ multiplex PCR, and the TCRdb table lists in-frame clones only, not all of them. The sample contains about 45,000 clones, more than 80% of which appear only once. Source: CD4+ or CD8+ T cells sorted from blood, taken in a trial of the OX40 agonist ivuxolimab. The receptor source for this set is an adult with an advanced solid tumor such as melanoma, head and neck, liver or kidney cancer. Both conserved end residues are part of each CDR3. A D gene is named only where the DNA matches it firmly. Clone size appears in some rows only: once, few, many, or a class for an expanded clone.

clone size,J gene,D gene,V gene,CDR3 protein,CDR3 DNA
once,TRBJ1-2,-,TRBV5-6,CASSSTGDYGYTF,TGTGCCAGCAGCTCGACAGGCGACTATGGCTACACCTTC
once,TRBJ1-1,TRBD1,TRBV28,CATTIGQGSTEAFF,TGTGCCACCACGATAGGACAGGGGAGCACTGAAGCTTTCTTT
-,TRBJ1-5,TRBD1,TRBV30,CAWSVRGGENQPQHF,TGTGCCTGGAGTGTAAGAGGGGGCGAGAATCAGCCCCAGCATTTT
once,TRBJ1-1,-,TRBV7-8,CASSRGRVNTEAFF,TGTGCCAGCAGCAGAGGCAGGGTAAACACTGAAGCTTTCTTT
-,TRBJ1-5,-,TRBV9,CASRGGNQPQHF,TGTGCCAGCAGGGGGGGCAATCAGCCCCAGCATTTT
-,TRBJ2-1,-,TRBV19,CASSIVGISYNEQFF,TGTGCCAGTAGTATAGTGGGGATCTCCTACAATGAGCAGTTCTTC
-,TRBJ2-7,-,TRBV6-5,CASSYLADKPYEQYF,TGTGCCAGCAGTTACTTGGCAGACAAACCCTACGAGCAGTACTTC
medium-sized,TRBJ2-4,-,TRBV29-1,CSVVGGRSAKQENIQYF,TGCAGCGTTGTAGGTGGTCGGTCAGCGAAACAGGAAAACATTCAGTACTTC
few,TRBJ2-1,-,TRBV30,CAWSVQSGNEQFF,TGTGCCTGGAGTGTACAGAGCGGGAATGAGCAGTTCTTC
-,TRBJ1-2,-,TRBV4-1,CASSQFRQFAF,TGCGCCAGCAGCCAATTTCGCCAGTTTGCCTTC
-,TRBJ1-2,-,TRBV4-1,CASSQVTGYGYTF,TGCGCCAGCAGCCAAGTGACAGGCTATGGCTACACCTTC
-,TRBJ1-1,TRBD1,TRBV6-1,CASSAETGGNTEAFF,TGTGCCAGCAGTGCCGAAACAGGGGGGAACACTGAAGCTTTCTTT
-,TRBJ2-7,TRBD1,TRBV19,CASRKRGRYEQYF,TGTGCCAGTAGGAAAAGGGGGCGCTACGAGCAGTACTTC
-,TRBJ2-7,TRBD2,TRBV7-8,CASSLALREGTYEQYF,TGTGCCAGCAGCTTAGCTCTCCGGGAGGGCACCTACGAGCAGTACTTC
-,TRBJ2-1,TRBD2,TRBV11-2,CASSLAGGYNEQFF,TGTGCCAGCAGCTTAGCGGGGGGTTACAATGAGCAGTTCTTC
-,TRBJ2-2,TRBD2,TRBV10-3,CATLQTSGGDTGELFF,TGTGCCACATTACAAACTAGCGGGGGGGACACCGGGGAGCTGTTTTTT
-,TRBJ2-7,-,TRBV30,CAGWAPPERQYF,TGTGCCGGCTGGGCGCCCCCGGAGAGGCAGTACTTC
-,TRBJ2-3,-,TRBV4-1,CASSQVPGLTPDTQYF,TGCGCCAGCAGCCAAGTTCCGGGACTGACGCCAGATACGCAGTATTTT
-,TRBJ2-5,-,TRBV15,CATSSGPKETQYF,TGTGCCACCAGCAGCGGGCCCAAAGAGACCCAGTACTTC
-,TRBJ1-5,-,TRBV7-6,CASKPTPGAVNQPQHF,TGTGCCAGCAAACCTACGCCGGGGGCGGTCAATCAGCCCCAGCATTTT
few,TRBJ1-2,-,TRBV25-1,CASSERKELYGYTF,TGTGCCAGCAGTGAAAGGAAGGAGCTCTATGGCTACACCTTC
-,TRBJ1-4,-,TRBV15,CATSREGVGGMANEKLFF,TGTGCCACCAGCAGAGAAGGCGTGGGTGGAATGGCGAATGAAAAACTGTTTTTT
-,TRBJ1-2,-,TRBV9,CASSGGGLRYTF,TGTGCCAGCAGTGGCGGGGGCTTGCGCTACACCTTC
-,TRBJ2-7,-,TRBV9,CASSEGGGPYEQYF,TGTGCCAGCAGCGAGGGGGGAGGTCCCTACGAGCAGTACTTC
-,TRBJ1-3,-,TRBV6-5,CASQQGYTIYF,TGTGCCAGCCAACAGGGATACACCATATATTTT
-,TRBJ1-1,-,TRBV7-9,CASSPTPNTEAFF,TGTGCCAGCAGCCCCACACCGAACACTGAAGCTTTCTTT
-,TRBJ2-2,-,TRBV18,CASSPRGAEELFF,TGTGCCAGCTCACCACGGGGTGCGGAGGAGCTGTTTTTT
-,TRBJ2-1,TRBD2,TRBV12-5,CASGLPDLAGLDEQFF,TGTGCTAGTGGTTTGCCCGACCTAGCGGGATTGGATGAGCAGTTCTTC
-,TRBJ2-5,-,TRBV27,CASNPYGASLQETQYF,TGTGCCAGCAATCCATACGGGGCTAGCTTACAAGAGACCCAGTACTTC
-,TRBJ1-1,-,TRBV16,CASSPLGGRVTEAFF,TGTGCCAGCAGCCCTTTAGGGGGGCGGGTCACTGAAGCTTTCTTT
-,TRBJ2-2,-,TRBV15,CATRPGRKNTGELFF,TGTGCCACCAGACCGGGACGGAAAAACACCGGGGAGCTGTTTTTT
-,TRBJ2-7,-,TRBV5-1,CASSPGGEQYF,TGCGCCAGCAGCCCCGGCGGAGAGCAGTACTTC
-,TRBJ2-7,-,TRBV29-1,CSVDGRNEQYF,TGCAGCGTTGACGGGCGGAACGAGCAGTACTTC
-,TRBJ2-7,TRBD2,TRBV4-1,CASSQPGTSGDEQYF,TGCGCCAGCAGCCAGCCCGGGACTAGCGGGGACGAGCAGTACTTC
-,TRBJ1-1,-,TRBV4-2,CASSQGSHEAFF,TGTGCCAGCAGCCAGGGTTCACATGAAGCTTTCTTT
-,TRBJ2-1,TRBD1,TRBV5-5,CASSWRTGERNEQFF,TGTGCCAGCAGCTGGAGGACAGGGGAGCGCAATGAGCAGTTCTTC
-,TRBJ2-3,-,TRBV9,CASSVGTGPSTDTQYF,TGTGCCAGCAGCGTAGGTACAGGCCCTAGCACAGATACGCAGTATTTT
-,TRBJ2-6,-,TRBV2,CASSRPGSGANVLTF,TGTGCCAGCAGTCGGCCGGGGTCTGGGGCCAACGTCCTGACTTTC
-,TRBJ1-1,TRBD1,TRBV4-2,CASQPKAQGANEAFF,TGTGCCAGCCAACCAAAGGCACAGGGGGCAAATGAAGCTTTCTTT
once,TRBJ1-1,TRBD1,TRBV9,CASSVKAGGGTEAFF,TGTGCCAGCAGCGTAAAGGCAGGGGGAGGCACTGAAGCTTTCTTT
-,TRBJ2-2,TRBD2,TRBV10-3,CAISARTSATGELFF,TGTGCCATCAGTGCTCGGACTAGCGCCACCGGGGAGCTGTTTTTT
-,TRBJ2-3,TRBD2,TRBV4-1,CASSGASGLATDTQYF,TGCGCCAGCAGCGGAGCCTCGGGACTAGCGACGGATACGCAGTATTTT
-,TRBJ2-1,TRBD2,TRBV11-3,CASSWGLGEGSYNEQFF,TGTGCCAGCAGCTGGGGGTTAGGGGAGGGCTCCTACAATGAGCAGTTCTTC
-,TRBJ2-7,TRBD2,TRBV7-9,CASSTLGTRQNYEQYF,TGTGCCAGCAGCACCCTCGGGACTAGACAAAACTACGAGCAGTACTTC
-,TRBJ2-5,-,TRBV28,CASSSTGLQETQYF,TGTGCCAGCAGTTCGACGGGACTTCAAGAGACCCAGTACTTC
-,TRBJ2-7,TRBD2,TRBV13,CASSLMGLAGDEQYF,TGTGCCAGCAGCTTAATGGGGCTAGCGGGGGACGAGCAGTACTTC
-,TRBJ2-3,-,TRBV5-5,CASSFARYWTDTQYF,TGTGCCAGCAGCTTTGCGCGGTATTGGACAGATACGCAGTATTTT
-,TRBJ1-1,-,TRBV2,CASYLGRRGLWNTEAFF,TGTGCCAGCTACCTGGGACGTCGGGGGTTATGGAACACTGAAGCTTTCTTT
-,TRBJ1-2,-,TRBV6-5,CASSSGAYGYTF,TGTGCCAGCTCGTCGGGGGCCTATGGCTACACCTTC
once,TRBJ2-3,-,TRBV7-7,CASSLSLGDTQYF,TGTGCCAGCAGCTTAAGCTTAGGGGATACGCAGTATTTT
-,TRBJ2-1,-,TRBV7-9,CASSFTKGLGSSEQFF,TGTGCCAGCAGCTTCACGAAGGGATTGGGGTCGTCAGAGCAGTTCTTC
-,TRBJ1-2,-,TRBV4-1,CASSPRPGYVGYTF,TGCGCCAGCAGCCCGCGACCGGGCTACGTGGGCTACACCTTC
-,TRBJ2-7,-,TRBV19,CASSYEGSTYYEQYF,TGTGCCAGTAGTTACGAGGGTTCCACCTACTACGAGCAGTACTTC
-,TRBJ1-5,TRBD1,TRBV27,CASTQTGGNQPQHF,TGTGCCAGCACCCAAACAGGGGGCAATCAGCCCCAGCATTTT
-,TRBJ2-4,-,TRBV29-1,CSVVWGSPTRRAKNIQYF,TGCAGCGTTGTTTGGGGTAGTCCGACGAGACGGGCCAAAAACATTCAGTACTTC
-,TRBJ2-4,TRBD1,TRBV9,CASSVDPGQGAKNIQYF,TGTGCCAGCAGCGTAGATCCGGGACAGGGGGCCAAAAACATTCAGTACTTC
-,TRBJ2-3,TRBD2,TRBV9,CASSVGLAVTDTQYF,TGTGCCAGCAGCGTAGGGCTAGCGGTCACAGATACGCAGTATTTT
-,TRBJ2-3,-,TRBV12-5,CASGRPSDTQYF,TGTGCTAGTGGCCGGCCATCGGATACGCAGTATTTT